The rows below give T cell receptor beta chains drawn from one sample of a study of cytomegalovirus exposure and HLA in healthy donors. Measured with immunoSEQ multiplex PCR; TCRdb has only the in-frame clones, and not every one. The repertoire holds about 120,000 clones, with 65% to 80% as singletons. Sequencing was performed on PBMCs. The receptors were sampled from a woman in her forties in good health and CMV-seropositive. Both conserved end residues are part of each CDR3. The D gene is left open where the match is weak. Size values are once, few and many counts, or a class for expanded clones, and some rows have none.

CASSIGEKQPQHF	TGTGCCAGTAGTATTGGGGAGAAGCAGCCCCAGCATTTT	TRBJ1-5	TRBV19	-	-
CASSQDRGNYNEQFF	TGCGCCAGCAGCCAAGACAGGGGAAACTACAATGAGCAGTTCTTC	TRBJ2-1	TRBV4-3	-	-
CAFTGADTQYF	TGTGCCTTCACAGGGGCAGATACGCAGTATTTT	TRBJ2-3	TRBV30	TRBD1	few
CASSPLAGGVGDTQYF	TGTGCTTCCTCACCACTAGCGGGAGGGGTAGGAGATACGCAGTATTTT	TRBJ2-3	TRBV19	TRBD2	-
CASSAGVAQGAYTEAFF	TGTGCCAGCAGTGCGGGGGTTGCACAGGGGGCATACACTGAAGCTTTCTTT	TRBJ1-1	TRBV2	TRBD1	-
CASSDTDRGTEAFF	TGTGCCAGCAGTGACACAGACAGGGGCACTGAAGCTTTCTTT	TRBJ1-1	TRBV6-4	TRBD1	-
CASSYGAGEDEKLFF	TGTGCCAGCAGCTACGGGGCAGGGGAAGATGAAAAACTGTTTTTT	TRBJ1-4	TRBV28	-	-
CASSVASGRISTNEQFF	TGTGCCAGTAGTGTAGCTAGCGGGAGGATCTCCACCAATGAGCAGTTCTTC	TRBJ2-1	TRBV19	TRBD2	-
CASSIWGQGMNTEAFF	TGTGCCAGTAGTATATGGGGACAGGGAATGAACACTGAAGCTTTCTTT	TRBJ1-1	TRBV19	TRBD1	-
CASSLRFGEQYF	TGTGCCAGCAGCCTTAGATTTGGCGAGCAGTACTTC	TRBJ2-7	TRBV6-5	-	once
CAWSAVTEAFF	TGTGCCTGGAGTGCGGTAACTGAAGCTTTCTTT	TRBJ1-1	TRBV30	-	few
CASSFQGSGNTIYF	TGTGCCAGCAGCTTCCAGGGCTCTGGAAACACCATATATTTT	TRBJ1-3	TRBV7-2	-	-
CASSPLGQAYEQYF	TGTGCCAGCAGTCCACTGGGACAGGCCTACGAGCAGTACTTC	TRBJ2-7	TRBV27	TRBD1	few
CASSPPEDQRDGYTF	TGCGCCAGCAGCCCACCCGAAGACCAGAGGGATGGCTACACCTTC	TRBJ1-2	TRBV5-1	-	-
CASRGVWRETLTDTQYF	TGTGCCAGCAGGGGCGTGTGGCGGGAGACACTCACAGATACGCAGTATTTT	TRBJ2-3	TRBV28	TRBD2	-
CASSRTSANTGELFF	TGCGCCAGCAGTCGGACTAGCGCAAACACCGGGGAGCTGTTTTTT	TRBJ2-2	TRBV4-3	TRBD2	-
CASSPREGGNYGYTF	TGTGCCAGCAGCCCTCGGGAAGGGGGCAACTATGGCTACACCTTC	TRBJ1-2	TRBV9	TRBD1	-
CAWSAGGLNEQFF	TGTGCCTGGAGTGCGGGGGGGCTTAATGAGCAGTTCTTC	TRBJ2-1	TRBV30	TRBD2	-
CASMRESSYNSPLHF	TGTGCCAGCATGCGGGAGAGCTCCTATAATTCACCCCTCCACTTT	TRBJ1-6	TRBV2	-	-
CSLTPRGTDTQYF	TGTAGCCTTACACCCCGGGGGACAGATACGCAGTATTTT	TRBJ2-3	TRBV28	-	-
CASSLGQGVYTEAFF	TGTGCCAGCAGCTTGGGGCAGGGGGTGTACACTGAAGCTTTCTTT	TRBJ1-1	TRBV5-8	TRBD1	-
CASSSTGVEDDGYTF	TGTGCCAGCAGCTCCACAGGGGTAGAAGACGATGGCTACACCTTC	TRBJ1-2	TRBV7-6	TRBD1	-
CASSRENTAPQHF	TGTGCCAGCAGTAGAGAAAACACAGCGCCCCAGCATTTT	TRBJ1-5	TRBV6-1	-	-
CASSPIMSAEETQYF	TGTGCCAGCAGCCCTATCATGTCGGCGGAAGAGACCCAGTACTTC	TRBJ2-5	TRBV7-9	-	once
CASSQDPRGGGYTF	TGTGCCAGCAGCCAAGACCCCAGGGGTGGAGGCTACACCTTC	TRBJ1-2	TRBV14	-	-
CASSPEPGLAGADEQFF	TGTGCCAGCAGCCCGGAACCGGGACTAGCGGGAGCGGATGAGCAGTTCTTC	TRBJ2-1	TRBV4-2	TRBD2	-
CASSELGMGGNQPQHF	TGTGCCAGCAGTGAATTGGGGATGGGAGGCAATCAGCCCCAGCATTTT	TRBJ1-5	TRBV6-1	-	-
CASSSLLVGRQETQYF	TGTGCCAGCAGTTCGCTTCTGGTTGGGCGACAAGAGACCCAGTACTTC	TRBJ2-5	TRBV28	-	-
CASLEAFF	TGTGCCAGCCTTGAAGCTTTCTTT	TRBJ1-1	TRBV2	-	-
CSVEASGRAGETQYF	TGCAGCGTTGAGGCTAGCGGGAGGGCCGGGGAGACCCAGTACTTC	TRBJ2-5	TRBV29-1	TRBD2	few
CASRPRGNPNEKLFF	TGTGCCAGTAGACCCCGAGGGAATCCTAATGAAAAACTGTTTTTT	TRBJ1-4	TRBV19	-	-
CANLTKVCGGSCPGANVLTF	TGTGCCAACCTGACTAAGGTTTGTGGCGGCAGCTGTCCTGGGGCCAACGTCCTGACTTTC	TRBJ2-6	TRBV6-7	-	few
CASSQGAGSSYEQYF	TGTGCCAGCAGCCAGGGGGCCGGGAGCTCCTACGAGCAGTACTTC	TRBJ2-7	TRBV9	TRBD1	-
CASSFWRTGQDYEQYF	TGTGCCAGCAGTTTTTGGCGTACGGGACAGGACTACGAGCAGTACTTC	TRBJ2-7	TRBV27	TRBD1	few
CASSYSTVFGYTF	TGTGCCAGCAGTTACTCGACAGTCTTTGGCTACACCTTC	TRBJ1-2	TRBV6-5	-	once
CASSVGQTLTEAFF	TGTGCCAGCAGCGTAGGGCAGACACTCACTGAAGCTTTCTTT	TRBJ1-1	TRBV9	-	once
CASSLARLAGADTQYF	TGTGCCAGCAGCTTAGCGCGACTAGCGGGGGCCGATACGCAGTATTTT	TRBJ2-3	TRBV7-2	TRBD2	-
CAWTTVSGNTIYF	TGTGCCTGGACGACAGTCTCTGGAAACACCATATATTTT	TRBJ1-3	TRBV30	-	-
CASSTWTSGSNEQYF	TGCGCCAGCAGCACCTGGACTAGCGGGAGCAACGAGCAGTACTTC	TRBJ2-7	TRBV4-3	TRBD2	-
CAGGQALSGNTIYF	TGCGCCGGCGGACAGGCTCTCTCTGGAAACACCATATATTTT	TRBJ1-3	TRBV10-2	TRBD1	-
CASSPDLASTDTQYF	TGTGCCAGCTCACCCGACTTAGCTAGCACAGATACGCAGTATTTT	TRBJ2-3	TRBV18	-	-
CASSLGGRENTEAFF	TGTGCCAGCAGCTTGGGGGGCAGGGAGAACACTGAAGCTTTCTTT	TRBJ1-1	TRBV5-6	-	-
CASSQTGINQPQHF	TGTGCCAGCAGCCAGACAGGGATCAATCAGCCCCAGCATTTT	TRBJ1-5	TRBV2	TRBD1	-
CASKTGTGGTGELFF	TGTGCCAGTAAGACTGGGACAGGGGGCACCGGGGAGCTGTTTTTT	TRBJ2-2	TRBV6-4	TRBD1	-
CASSIPTGLSNQPQHF	TGTGCCAGTAGTATCCCCACAGGCCTGAGCAATCAGCCCCAGCATTTT	TRBJ1-5	TRBV19	-	once
CASSLSLGSETDTQYF	TGCGCCAGCAGCCTGTCGCTTGGTAGCGAAACAGATACGCAGTATTTT	TRBJ2-3	TRBV4-3	-	few
CASSFGQGINTIYF	TGTGCCAGCAGTTTCGGACAGGGAATAAACACCATATATTTT	TRBJ1-3	TRBV6-1	TRBD1	-
CASSLEQGAASGKEQFF	TGTGCCAGCAGCTTAGAGCAGGGGGCGGCTAGCGGGAAGGAGCAGTTCTTC	TRBJ2-1	TRBV7-2	-	-
CASSLAGTGGEQYF	TGTGCCAGCAGCTTAGCCGGGACAGGTGGCGAGCAGTACTTC	TRBJ2-7	TRBV7-8	TRBD1	-
CAWSVLGGAGAFF	TGTGCCTGGAGTGTCTTAGGGGGGGCTGGAGCTTTCTTT	TRBJ1-1	TRBV30	-	-
CASSSPSGANTGELFF	TGTGCCAGCAGCTCCCCTAGCGGGGCGAACACCGGGGAGCTGTTTTTT	TRBJ2-2	TRBV7-2	TRBD2	once